The sample holds one count of the clone carrying this T cell receptor beta chain. This entry belongs to a study of blood T cell repertoires in COVID-19. Study-level background: Acute-phase and convalescent COVID-19 samples originated in the United States, Italy and Spain. In each case, the material was cDNA or gDNA derived from T cells, B-cell-depleted T cells, or PBMCs.

TCRdb keeps only in-frame clones here, not all; method: immunoSEQ multiplex PCR. The table lists about 250,000 clones, around 80% of them singletons. The CDR3 runs to 16 residues. The V and J ends lost 4 bases and 4 bases respectively, with 16 bases between them. Germline V lookup: CDR1 LGHDT, CDR2 YNNKEL (reference sequence). Sequenced sample: peripheral blood. The sequence derives from a woman between 40 and 50 years old with active or convalescent COVID-19. The chain carries TRBV3-1 (or the pseudogene TRBV3-2) and TRBJ2-2, with D perhaps matching TRBD2 (7 bases). DNA for the CDR3: TGTGCCAGCAGCCTGGGGGGGCTCCGGGGCACCGGGGAGCTGTTTTTT. Residues: CASSLGGLRGTGELFF.